This is a list of T cell receptor beta chains from one sample in a study of T-cell reconstitution after alpha-beta-depleted transplantation in children. TCRdb redid the calling of the PCR reads with MiXCR, one entry per CDR3 protein. The sample carries under 750,000 distinct CDR3 sequences, 23% recorded once. The starting material was PBMCs, mostly from graft donor cells, obtained 360 days after TCRalphabeta/CD19-depleted stem cell transplant. The receptors derive from a boy in the first two years of life who had a stem cell transplant for acute myeloid leukemia, so the T cells may come from the graft donor. CDR3s include the opening cysteine and the closing phenylalanine or tryptophan. Clone size is stated in some rows and not others, as once, few, many or a class when expanded.

clone size: many
V gene: TRBV20-1
J gene: TRBJ2-7
CDR3 protein: CSARGPGSIEQYF

clone size: NA
V gene: TRBV12-3/TRBV12-4
J gene: TRBJ2-2
CDR3 protein: CASRTLAGELFF

clone size: many
V gene: TRBV4-3
J gene: TRBJ2-1
CDR3 protein: CASSQGPGGSGYEQFF

clone size: few
V gene: TRBV29-1
J gene: TRBJ2-5
CDR3 protein: CSVTSGGSQETQYF

clone size: few
V gene: TRBV12-3/TRBV12-4
J gene: TRBJ2-5
CDR3 protein: CASSPRVAATETQYF

clone size: many
V gene: TRBV30
J gene: TRBJ1-5
CDR3 protein: CACGTGTNQPQHF

clone size: few
V gene: TRBV15
J gene: TRBJ2-2
CDR3 protein: CATRSENTGELFF

clone size: NA
V gene: TRBV12-3/TRBV12-4
J gene: TRBJ2-1
CDR3 protein: CASSLVEGLEQFF

clone size: few
V gene: TRBV6-1
J gene: TRBJ1-1
CDR3 protein: CASSVGRDTEAFF

clone size: NA
V gene: TRBV12-3/TRBV12-4
J gene: TRBJ1-6
CDR3 protein: CASSLRDGDNSPLHF

clone size: NA
V gene: TRBV6-1
J gene: TRBJ1-3
CDR3 protein: CASSRHSTGNTIYF

clone size: few
V gene: TRBV20-1
J gene: TRBJ2-1
CDR3 protein: CSGAMGLRGNEQFF

clone size: few
V gene: TRBV6-5
J gene: TRBJ2-7
CDR3 protein: CASSSLAGVPSPYEQYF

clone size: few
V gene: TRBV20-1
J gene: TRBJ2-5
CDR3 protein: CSARDGGRLPQETQYF

clone size: many
V gene: TRBV28
J gene: TRBJ1-4
CDR3 protein: CASLQGPATNEKLFF

clone size: NA
V gene: TRBV4-3
J gene: TRBJ2-5
CDR3 protein: CASSQDLGFGETQYF

clone size: NA
V gene: TRBV9
J gene: TRBJ2-1
CDR3 protein: CASSVTGQGHYNEQFF

clone size: many
V gene: TRBV5-1
J gene: TRBJ2-1
CDR3 protein: CASRNEAGGSYNEQFF

clone size: NA
V gene: TRBV7-7
J gene: TRBJ2-3
CDR3 protein: CASSPRRGDTQYF

clone size: few
V gene: TRBV15
J gene: TRBJ1-2
CDR3 protein: CATSREYMNYGYTF

clone size: NA
V gene: TRBV6-5
J gene: TRBJ2-5
CDR3 protein: CASSYSGTSGGRVLETQYF

clone size: many
V gene: TRBV9
J gene: TRBJ2-2
CDR3 protein: CASRGDTGELFF

clone size: many
V gene: TRBV12-3/TRBV12-4
J gene: TRBJ2-2
CDR3 protein: CASSPHGTSGGELFF

clone size: NA
V gene: TRBV7-9
J gene: TRBJ1-4
CDR3 protein: CASSSWGGTNEKLFF

clone size: NA
V gene: TRBV6-5
J gene: TRBJ2-5
CDR3 protein: CASSYSDRGTQETQYF

clone size: NA
V gene: TRBV12-3/TRBV12-4
J gene: TRBJ1-4
CDR3 protein: CASSGSLNEKLFF

clone size: few
V gene: TRBV6-1
J gene: TRBJ2-1
CDR3 protein: CASSRQAPSSYNEQFF